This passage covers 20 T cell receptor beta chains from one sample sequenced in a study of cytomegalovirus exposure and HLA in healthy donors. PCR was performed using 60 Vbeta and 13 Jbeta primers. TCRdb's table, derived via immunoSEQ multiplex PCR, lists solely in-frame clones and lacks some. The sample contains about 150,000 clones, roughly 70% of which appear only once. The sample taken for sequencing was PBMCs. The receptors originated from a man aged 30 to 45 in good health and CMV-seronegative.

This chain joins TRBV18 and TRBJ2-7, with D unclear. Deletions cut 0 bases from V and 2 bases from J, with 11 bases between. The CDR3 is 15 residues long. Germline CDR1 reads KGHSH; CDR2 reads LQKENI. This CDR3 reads CASSPPPGSTYEQYF. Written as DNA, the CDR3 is TGTGCCAGCTCACCACCTCCAGGCAGCACCTACGAGCAGTACTTC.

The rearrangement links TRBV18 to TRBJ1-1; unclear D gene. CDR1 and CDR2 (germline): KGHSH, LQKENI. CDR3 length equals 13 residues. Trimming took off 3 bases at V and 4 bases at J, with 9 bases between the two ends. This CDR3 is CASSPGASTEAFF. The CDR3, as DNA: TGTGCCAGCTCACCTGGAGCTAGCACTGAAGCTTTCTTT.

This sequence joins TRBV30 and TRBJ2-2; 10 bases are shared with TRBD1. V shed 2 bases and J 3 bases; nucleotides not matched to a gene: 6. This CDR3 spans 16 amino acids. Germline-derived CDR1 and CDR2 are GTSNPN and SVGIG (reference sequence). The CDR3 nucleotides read TGTGCCTGGAGTACTAGGGACAGGGGATACACCGGGGAGCTGTTTTTT. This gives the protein CAWSTRDRGYTGELFF.

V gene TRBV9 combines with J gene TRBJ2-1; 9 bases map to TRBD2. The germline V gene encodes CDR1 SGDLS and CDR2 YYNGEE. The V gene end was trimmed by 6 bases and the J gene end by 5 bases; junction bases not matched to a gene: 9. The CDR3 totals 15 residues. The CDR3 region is CASTEGLAYHNEQFF. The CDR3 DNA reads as TGTGCCAGCACCGAAGGACTAGCGTATCACAATGAGCAGTTCTTC.

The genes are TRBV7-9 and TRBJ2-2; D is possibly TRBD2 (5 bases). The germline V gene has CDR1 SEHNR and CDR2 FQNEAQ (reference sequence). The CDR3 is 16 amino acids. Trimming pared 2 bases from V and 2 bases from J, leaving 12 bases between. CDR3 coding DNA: TGTGCCAGCAGCTTAAGGGAGACGGTTAACACCGGGGAGCTGTTTTTT. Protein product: CASSLRETVNTGELFF.

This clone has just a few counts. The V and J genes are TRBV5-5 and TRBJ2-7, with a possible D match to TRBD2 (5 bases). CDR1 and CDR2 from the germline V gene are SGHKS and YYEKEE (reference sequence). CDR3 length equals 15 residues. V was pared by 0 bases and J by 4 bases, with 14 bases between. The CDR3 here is CASSLDLAVSYEQYF. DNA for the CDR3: TGTGCCAGCAGCTTGGACCTAGCTGTGTCGTACGAGCAGTACTTC.

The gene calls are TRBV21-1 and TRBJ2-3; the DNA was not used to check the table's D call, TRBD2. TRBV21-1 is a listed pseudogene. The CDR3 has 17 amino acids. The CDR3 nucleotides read TGTGCCAGCAGCAAAATGGGGACTAGCGGGTTCACAGATACGCAGTATTTT. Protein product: CASSKMGTSGFTDTQYF.

This chain's CDR3 is CASSAGLQNTEAFF. The CDR3 nucleotides are TGTGCCAGCAGCGCGGGACTTCAGAACACTGAAGCTTTCTTT. V is TRBV7-8 and J is TRBJ1-1; TRBD1 might be the D (5 bases). V gave up 5 bases and J gave up 1 base, with 11 bases separating them. The CDR3 sequence is 14 residues long. From germline, CDR1 is SGHVS and CDR2 FQNEAQ.

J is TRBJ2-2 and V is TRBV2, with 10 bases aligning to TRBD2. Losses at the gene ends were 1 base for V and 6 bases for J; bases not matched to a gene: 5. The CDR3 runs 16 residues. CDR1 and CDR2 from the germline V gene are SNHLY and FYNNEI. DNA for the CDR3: TGTGCCAGCAGTGAAGACGGGACTAGCGTGGCCGGGGAGCTGTTTTTT. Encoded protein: CASSEDGTSVAGELFF.

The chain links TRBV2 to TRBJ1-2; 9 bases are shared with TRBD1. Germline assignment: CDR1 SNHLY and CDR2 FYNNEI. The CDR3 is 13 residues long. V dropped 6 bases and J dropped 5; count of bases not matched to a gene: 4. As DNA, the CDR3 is TGTGCCAGCAGCACAGGGGGCAGTTATGGCTACACCTTC. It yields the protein CASSTGGSYGYTF. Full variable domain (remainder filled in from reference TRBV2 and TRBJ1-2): EPEVTQTPSHQVTQMGQEVILRCVPISNHLYFYWYRQILGQKVEFLVSFYNNEISEKSEIFDDQFSVERPDGSNFTLKIRSTKLEDSAMYFCASSTGGSYGYTFGSGTRLTVV.

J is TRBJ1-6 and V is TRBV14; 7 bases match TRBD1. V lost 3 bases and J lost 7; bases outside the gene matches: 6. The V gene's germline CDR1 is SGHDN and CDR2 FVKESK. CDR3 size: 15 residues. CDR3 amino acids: CASSHVQGSNSPLHF. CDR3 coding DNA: TGTGCCAGCAGCCACGTACAGGGGAGCAATTCACCCCTCCACTTT.

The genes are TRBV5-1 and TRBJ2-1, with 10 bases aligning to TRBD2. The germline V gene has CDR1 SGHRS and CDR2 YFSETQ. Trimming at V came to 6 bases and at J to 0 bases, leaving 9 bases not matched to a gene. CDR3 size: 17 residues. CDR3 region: CASTRLAGSNSYNEQFF. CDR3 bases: TGCGCCAGCACTAGACTAGCGGGTTCCAACTCCTACAATGAGCAGTTCTTC.

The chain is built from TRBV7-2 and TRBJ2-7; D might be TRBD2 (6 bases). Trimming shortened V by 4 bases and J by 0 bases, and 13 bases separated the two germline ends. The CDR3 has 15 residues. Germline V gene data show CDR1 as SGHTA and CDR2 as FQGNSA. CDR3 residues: CASSSTAGSSYEQYF. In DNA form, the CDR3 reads TGTGCCAGCAGCTCTACTGCGGGGAGCTCCTACGAGCAGTACTTC.

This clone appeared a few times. The CDR3 reads CASSERVNGAWGGYTF. CDR3 nucleotides: TGCGCCAGCAGCGAGCGGGTTAACGGGGCTTGGGGTGGCTACACCTTC. The chain has TRBV4-1 and TRBJ1-2; perhaps TRBD1 as D (5 bases). The germline V gene has CDR1 MGHRA and CDR2 YSYEKL. Trimming took 5 bases from V and 7 from J, leaving 23 bases between them. The CDR3 spans 16 residues.

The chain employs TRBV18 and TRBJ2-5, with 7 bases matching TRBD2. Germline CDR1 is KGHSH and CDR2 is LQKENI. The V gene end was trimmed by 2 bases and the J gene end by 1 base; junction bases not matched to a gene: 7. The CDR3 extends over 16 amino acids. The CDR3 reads CASSPRLAELQETQYF. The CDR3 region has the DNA TGTGCCAGCTCACCAAGGCTAGCGGAACTCCAAGAGACCCAGTACTTC.

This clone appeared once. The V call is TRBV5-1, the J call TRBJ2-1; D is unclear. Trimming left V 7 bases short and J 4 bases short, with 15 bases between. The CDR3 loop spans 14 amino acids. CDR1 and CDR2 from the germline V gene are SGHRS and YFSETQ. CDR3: CASHLRGEYNEQFF. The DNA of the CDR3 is TGCGCCAGCCACCTCAGAGGAGAGTACAATGAGCAGTTCTTC.

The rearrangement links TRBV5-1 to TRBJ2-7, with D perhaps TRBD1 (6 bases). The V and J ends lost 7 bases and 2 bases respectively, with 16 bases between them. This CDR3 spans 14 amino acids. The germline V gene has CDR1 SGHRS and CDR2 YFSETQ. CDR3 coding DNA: TGCGCCAGCGGAACCGGGACATTCGCCTACGAGCAGTACTTC. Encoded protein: CASGTGTFAYEQYF.

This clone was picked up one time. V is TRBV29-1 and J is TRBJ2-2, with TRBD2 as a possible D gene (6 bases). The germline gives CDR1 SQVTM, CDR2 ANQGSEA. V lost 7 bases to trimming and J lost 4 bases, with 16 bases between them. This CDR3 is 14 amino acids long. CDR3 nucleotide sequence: TGCAGCGCCAGTCAGCCCGGGGGCACCGGGGAGCTGTTTTTT. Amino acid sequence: CSASQPGGTGELFF.

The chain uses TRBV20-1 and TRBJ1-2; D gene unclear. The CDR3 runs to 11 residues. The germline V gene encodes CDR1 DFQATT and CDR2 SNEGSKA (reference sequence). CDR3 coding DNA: TGCAGCCGGGGTGATAACTATGGCTACACCTTC. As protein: CSRGDNYGYTF.

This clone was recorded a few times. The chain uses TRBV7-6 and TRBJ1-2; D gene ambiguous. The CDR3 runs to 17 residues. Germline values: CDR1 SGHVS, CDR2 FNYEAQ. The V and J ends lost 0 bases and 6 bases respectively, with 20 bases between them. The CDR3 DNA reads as TGTGCCAGCAGCTTAGCGACGGGGTTCGTCTACGGTAATGGCTACACCTTC. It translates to CASSLATGFVYGNGYTF.